Listed below are T cell receptor beta chains from one sample, sequenced in a study of T cell responses to AZD1222 COVID-19 vaccine. Profiling relied on immunoSEQ multiplex PCR, and the TCRdb table lists in-frame clones only, not all of them. Seen here are some 70,000 clones, 75% to 85% observed once, and the top ten hold roughly 13%. Sample: peripheral blood, taken 28 days after the second AZD1222 dose. These receptor sequences come from an adult who received the AZD1222 COVID-19 vaccine. Each CDR3 is given with its conserved first and last residue. The D gene is left open where the match is weak. Clone size appears in some rows only: once, few, many, or a class for an expanded clone.

v_call: TRBV5-1; d_call: -; j_call: TRBJ2-2; clone_size: -; cdr3_nt: TGCGCCAGCAGCTTGGTAGGACAAACCACCGGGGAGCTGTTTTTT; cdr3_aa: CASSLVGQTTGELFF
v_call: TRBV5-5; d_call: -; j_call: TRBJ2-5; clone_size: -; cdr3_nt: TGTGCCAGCAGCTTGGATGCCCCGATGGGGACCCAGTACTTC; cdr3_aa: CASSLDAPMGTQYF
v_call: TRBV12-3/TRBV12-4; d_call: -; j_call: TRBJ1-5; clone_size: once; cdr3_nt: TGTGCCAGCAGTCTGGGCTCTCCTTGGACCCAGCATTTT; cdr3_aa: CASSLGSPWTQHF
v_call: TRBV19; d_call: TRBD2; j_call: TRBJ2-1; clone_size: -; cdr3_nt: TGTGCCAGTAGTACCCTAGCGGGGAGTTACAATGAGCAGTTCTTC; cdr3_aa: CASSTLAGSYNEQFF
v_call: TRBV3-1/TRBV3-2; d_call: -; j_call: TRBJ2-3; clone_size: -; cdr3_nt: TGTGCCAGCAGCCCTTATGTGGGGGGTTCAGATACGCAGTATTTT; cdr3_aa: CASSPYVGGSDTQYF
v_call: TRBV27; d_call: TRBD1; j_call: TRBJ2-1; clone_size: -; cdr3_nt: TGTGCCAGCAGTTTAGGACAGGGTTCCTACAATGAGCAGTTCTTC; cdr3_aa: CASSLGQGSYNEQFF
v_call: TRBV6-5; d_call: -; j_call: TRBJ2-1; clone_size: -; cdr3_nt: TGTGCCAGCAGTTACTCGATGCGAGGTGAGCAGTTCTTC; cdr3_aa: CASSYSMRGEQFF
v_call: TRBV5-4; d_call: -; j_call: TRBJ1-2; clone_size: -; cdr3_nt: TGTGCCAGCAGCCCCACCATGGCGCTCAACTATGGCTACACCTTC; cdr3_aa: CASSPTMALNYGYTF
v_call: TRBV2; d_call: TRBD2; j_call: TRBJ2-3; clone_size: -; cdr3_nt: TGTGCCAGCAGTGAAGCGCGACTAGCCAGTACGTTTACAGAAACGCAGTATTTT; cdr3_aa: CASSEARLASTFTETQYF
v_call: TRBV19; d_call: -; j_call: TRBJ1-6; clone_size: -; cdr3_nt: TGTGCCAGTAGACTTTATAATTCACCCCTCCACTTT; cdr3_aa: CASRLYNSPLHF
v_call: TRBV12-3/TRBV12-4; d_call: -; j_call: TRBJ1-1; clone_size: few; cdr3_nt: TGTGCCAGCAGTTTGGACAGATACACTGAAGCTTTCTTT; cdr3_aa: CASSLDRYTEAFF
v_call: TRBV6-1; d_call: -; j_call: TRBJ1-5; clone_size: -; cdr3_nt: TGTGCCAGCAGTGGTGGGGACCCGCGCGGGATGGGCAATCAGCCCCAGCATTTT; cdr3_aa: CASSGGDPRGMGNQPQHF
v_call: TRBV6-6; d_call: TRBD2; j_call: TRBJ2-3; clone_size: -; cdr3_nt: TGTGCCAGCAGAGGGGGACTAGCGTTCGCGGATACGCAGTATTTT; cdr3_aa: CASRGGLAFADTQYF
v_call: TRBV6-1; d_call: -; j_call: TRBJ2-7; clone_size: once; cdr3_nt: TGTGCCAGCAGTGAATATTGGGGGTCAAGATACGAGCAGTACTTC; cdr3_aa: CASSEYWGSRYEQYF
v_call: TRBV5-4; d_call: TRBD1; j_call: TRBJ1-5; clone_size: once; cdr3_nt: TGTGCCAGCAGCCCGGGACAGGACACTCAGCCCCAGCATTTT; cdr3_aa: CASSPGQDTQPQHF
v_call: TRBV25-1; d_call: TRBD1; j_call: TRBJ1-1; clone_size: -; cdr3_nt: TGTGCCAGCAAGGACAGGGAGAACACTGAAGCTTTCTTT; cdr3_aa: CASKDRENTEAFF
v_call: TRBV30; d_call: -; j_call: TRBJ2-7; clone_size: once; cdr3_nt: TGTGCCTGGAGTGTATTATCGGGGACCGAGCAGTACTTC; cdr3_aa: CAWSVLSGTEQYF
v_call: TRBV6-5; d_call: TRBD1; j_call: TRBJ2-7; clone_size: once; cdr3_nt: TGTGCCAGCAGGCAGACAGGGAGCTCCTACGAGCAGTACTTC; cdr3_aa: CASRQTGSSYEQYF
v_call: TRBV4-1; d_call: TRBD2; j_call: TRBJ2-1; clone_size: -; cdr3_nt: TGCGCCAGCAGCCAAGAGCCGACTAGCGGGGCATCAGGTGAGCAGTTCTTC; cdr3_aa: CASSQEPTSGASGEQFF
v_call: TRBV30; d_call: -; j_call: TRBJ2-7; clone_size: once; cdr3_nt: TGTGCCTGGAGTGTACTGGATTACTACGAGCAGTACTTC; cdr3_aa: CAWSVLDYYEQYF
v_call: TRBV10-2; d_call: -; j_call: TRBJ1-6; clone_size: few; cdr3_nt: TGCGCCATACGAGGGCAGGGTTCTGGGTCACCCCTCCACTTT; cdr3_aa: CAIRGQGSGSPLHF
v_call: TRBV29-1; d_call: TRBD1; j_call: TRBJ1-5; clone_size: -; cdr3_nt: TGCAGCGTTGGAGGACAGGGCCCCAGTGGCCAGCCCCAGCATTTT; cdr3_aa: CSVGGQGPSGQPQHF
v_call: TRBV5-5; d_call: -; j_call: TRBJ2-4; clone_size: -; cdr3_nt: TGTGCCAGCAGCTTGGTTTCGGGGCTCCTAGCCAAAAACATTCAGTACTTC; cdr3_aa: CASSLVSGLLAKNIQYF
v_call: TRBV28; d_call: -; j_call: TRBJ2-7; clone_size: -; cdr3_nt: TGTGCCAGCAGTTTAGTTAGTGGCTCCTACGAGCAGTACTTC; cdr3_aa: CASSLVSGSYEQYF
v_call: TRBV2; d_call: -; j_call: TRBJ1-1; clone_size: -; cdr3_nt: TGTGCCAGCAGTGTTCACGTGAACACTGAAGCTTTCTTT; cdr3_aa: CASSVHVNTEAFF
v_call: TRBV28; d_call: TRBD1; j_call: TRBJ1-2; clone_size: -; cdr3_nt: TGTGCCAGCACGACAGGGGGCGTCTATGGCTACACCTTC; cdr3_aa: CASTTGGVYGYTF
v_call: TRBV18; d_call: -; j_call: TRBJ2-2; clone_size: -; cdr3_nt: TGTGCCAGCGATCACCTGGCAGGGGACACCGGGGAGCTGTTTTTT; cdr3_aa: CASDHLAGDTGELFF
v_call: TRBV10-1; d_call: TRBD2; j_call: TRBJ2-7; clone_size: -; cdr3_nt: TGCGCCAGCAGTGAGTTCGGCGGGGGTATTCAGACCTACGAGCAGTACTTC; cdr3_aa: CASSEFGGGIQTYEQYF
v_call: TRBV4-1; d_call: TRBD1; j_call: TRBJ1-6; clone_size: -; cdr3_nt: TGCGCCAGCAGCGTAGAGCCGGGACAGGGCAATTCACCCCTCCACTTT; cdr3_aa: CASSVEPGQGNSPLHF
v_call: TRBV2; d_call: -; j_call: TRBJ1-6; clone_size: few; cdr3_nt: TGTGCCAGCATAGGGTTAAGGTCACCCCTCCACTTT; cdr3_aa: CASIGLRSPLHF
v_call: TRBV18; d_call: -; j_call: TRBJ1-1; clone_size: -; cdr3_nt: TGTGCCAGCTCAAACAGGGCAATGAACACTGAAGCTTTCTTT; cdr3_aa: CASSNRAMNTEAFF
v_call: TRBV27; d_call: -; j_call: TRBJ1-2; clone_size: -; cdr3_nt: TGTGCCAGCAGTTTAACTTTTTACGGGGATGGCTACACCTTC; cdr3_aa: CASSLTFYGDGYTF
v_call: TRBV7-9; d_call: -; j_call: TRBJ2-7; clone_size: few; cdr3_nt: TGTGCCAGCAGCTTCGAATACGAGCAGTACTTC; cdr3_aa: CASSFEYEQYF
v_call: TRBV6-2/TRBV6-3; d_call: -; j_call: TRBJ2-7; clone_size: -; cdr3_nt: TGTGCCAGCAGTGGAGGACAAACCTTCTCCTACGAGCAGTACTTC; cdr3_aa: CASSGGQTFSYEQYF
v_call: TRBV9; d_call: -; j_call: TRBJ1-4; clone_size: -; cdr3_nt: TGTGCCAGCAGCCCCTGGGGTGGTTCGCTAGACGAAAAACTGTTTTTT; cdr3_aa: CASSPWGGSLDEKLFF
v_call: TRBV5-1; d_call: -; j_call: TRBJ1-1; clone_size: once; cdr3_nt: TGCGCCAGCAGCGCAGACAGGAACACTGAAGCTTTCTTT; cdr3_aa: CASSADRNTEAFF
v_call: TRBV7-2; d_call: -; j_call: TRBJ1-3; clone_size: -; cdr3_nt: TGTGCCAGCAGCCAGGACGGTTCTGGAAACACCATATATTTT; cdr3_aa: CASSQDGSGNTIYF
v_call: TRBV7-8; d_call: TRBD2; j_call: TRBJ2-5; clone_size: -; cdr3_nt: TGTGCCACCATCCGGACTAGCGGGGGGCTTCAAGAGACCCAGTACTTC; cdr3_aa: CATIRTSGGLQETQYF
v_call: TRBV28; d_call: -; j_call: TRBJ1-2; clone_size: -; cdr3_nt: TGTGCCAGCAGTTCGGATGGCTACACCTTC; cdr3_aa: CASSSDGYTF
v_call: TRBV5-6; d_call: -; j_call: TRBJ2-1; clone_size: -; cdr3_nt: TGTGCCAGCACCCGGACGGACATAAATGAGCAGTTCTTC; cdr3_aa: CASTRTDINEQFF
v_call: TRBV7-2; d_call: -; j_call: TRBJ2-6; clone_size: -; cdr3_nt: TGTGCCAGCAGCCCGGACGGCTTGGGGGCCAACGTCCTGACTTTC; cdr3_aa: CASSPDGLGANVLTF
v_call: TRBV9; d_call: TRBD1; j_call: TRBJ2-5; clone_size: -; cdr3_nt: TGTGCCAGCAGCGTAGGAGGGACAGGGAAAGAGACCCAGTACTTC; cdr3_aa: CASSVGGTGKETQYF
v_call: TRBV6-6; d_call: -; j_call: TRBJ2-5; clone_size: -; cdr3_nt: TGTGCCAGCAAAACGGGAGAGACCCAGTACTTC; cdr3_aa: CASKTGETQYF
v_call: TRBV6-2/TRBV6-3; d_call: TRBD1; j_call: TRBJ1-5; clone_size: -; cdr3_nt: TGTGCCAGCAGCAAACCACAGGGGGCAAGCAATCAGCCCCAGCATTTT; cdr3_aa: CASSKPQGASNQPQHF
v_call: TRBV18; d_call: -; j_call: TRBJ1-5; clone_size: -; cdr3_nt: TGTGCCAGCTCACCACCGGGGGGAGGGGTCAATCAGCCCCAGCATTTT; cdr3_aa: CASSPPGGGVNQPQHF
v_call: TRBV19; d_call: -; j_call: TRBJ1-1; clone_size: -; cdr3_nt: TGTGCCAGTAGTATTCGGGCAGGGCGGATGGCCACTGAAGCTTTCTTT; cdr3_aa: CASSIRAGRMATEAFF
v_call: TRBV27; d_call: -; j_call: TRBJ2-1; clone_size: -; cdr3_nt: TGTGCCAGCAGTTTATCGTTCAGGCAGGGAGATGAGCAGTTCTTC; cdr3_aa: CASSLSFRQGDEQFF
v_call: TRBV5-1; d_call: -; j_call: TRBJ1-4; clone_size: -; cdr3_nt: TGCGCCTGCCGGGCCTTTCCGCAAGGGGGTACAGAAAAACTGTTTTTT; cdr3_aa: CACRAFPQGGTEKLFF
v_call: TRBV27; d_call: TRBD1; j_call: TRBJ1-2; clone_size: -; cdr3_nt: TGTGCCAGCAGTAAGGGACAGAACTTTTTTAGCGGCTACACCTTC; cdr3_aa: CASSKGQNFFSGYTF
v_call: TRBV6-5; d_call: -; j_call: TRBJ1-5; clone_size: -; cdr3_nt: TGTGCCAGCAGTTACTCGAAGCAGGGAGGTCAGCCCCAGCATTTT; cdr3_aa: CASSYSKQGGQPQHF
v_call: TRBV19; d_call: -; j_call: TRBJ2-1; clone_size: few; cdr3_nt: TGTGCCAGTAGTATAGGAGACCAAAACAATGAGCAGTTCTTC; cdr3_aa: CASSIGDQNNEQFF
v_call: TRBV6-5; d_call: -; j_call: TRBJ2-7; clone_size: few; cdr3_nt: TGTGCCAGCAGAACAGACAGCTACGAGCAGTACTTC; cdr3_aa: CASRTDSYEQYF